This record concerns one T cell receptor (beta chain) sequence. This entry is derived from a study of blood T cell repertoires in COVID-19. Study-level background: Researchers got acute and convalescent COVID-19 samples from the United States, Italy and Spain.

Sequencing was performed with immunoSEQ multiplex PCR; in TCRdb, only in-frame clones are kept and a portion is missing. The data hold 310,000 or so clones, with roughly 90% observed a single time. Everyone who took part was about 18 to 90 years old, and they came from some 23 US areas. Resolution of symptoms, clearance, or two negative PCRs was present in recovered Cohort 3 donors. V dropped 2 bases and J dropped 0; count of bases not matched to a gene: 6. Germline CDR1 and CDR2: MNHEY and SVGEGT. The CDR3 runs to 17 residues. Sequenced sample: PBMCs or T cells enriched from blood (not recorded which). This receptor was identified in a woman under 30 who had recovered from COVID-19. The chain couples TRBV6-2 or TRBV6-3 to TRBJ1-2, with 10 nucleotides matching TRBD1. CDR3 amino acids: CASSYPRTGGSNYGYTF. The CDR3 DNA follows: TGTGCCAGCAGTTACCCTCGGACAGGGGGATCTAACTATGGCTACACCTTC.